Listed below are T cell receptor beta chains from one sample, sequenced in a study of human T cells and chemical hapten exposure. TCRdb fed the RACE reads into MiXCR, producing one record per CDR3 protein. The sample yields some 350,000 distinct CDR3 sequences, about 6.9% seen once. This specimen was whole blood, taken in connection with sensitization to the hapten diphenylcyclopropenone (DPC). The receptors here all came from a woman aged 18-29 years with alopecia areata. Some clones in this sample may be carry-over from other donors' samples. CDR3s include the opening cysteine and the closing phenylalanine or tryptophan. A D gene is named only where the DNA matches it firmly.

v_call	j_call	d_call	cdr3_aa
TRBV7-2	TRBJ2-1	TRBD2	CASSSSGERYNEQFF
TRBV18	TRBJ2-7	NA	CASSFTEAYEQYF
TRBV21-1	TRBJ2-3	NA	CASYKRGRSDTQYF
TRBV2	TRBJ1-1	NA	CASSEFKNTEAFF
TRBV12-3/TRBV12-4	TRBJ2-2	NA	CASSWLRGDGGELFF
TRBV9	TRBJ1-2	NA	CASSVGAGQSGYTF
TRBV9	TRBJ2-2	NA	CASSETPSTGELFF
TRBV12-3/TRBV12-4	TRBJ1-2	TRBD1	CASSPGTGGFYGYTF
TRBV7-9	TRBJ2-1	TRBD2	CASSLILAGYYNEQFF
TRBV28	TRBJ2-5	NA	CASSFMGTQYF
TRBV15	TRBJ2-1	NA	CATSTTLNSSSYNEQFF
TRBV6-2/TRBV6-3	TRBJ2-7	TRBD1	CASSKGALEQYF
TRBV7-2	TRBJ2-1	TRBD2	CASSSPVGTSGDEQFF
TRBV7-9	TRBJ1-3	NA	CASSFGAEGNTIYF
TRBV29-1	TRBJ2-1	NA	CSVVAGRYNEQFF
TRBV2	TRBJ1-2	TRBD1	CASSAYTGTGGDGYTF
TRBV28	TRBJ2-1	TRBD1	CASSSLRTGSSYNEQFF
TRBV20-1	TRBJ1-4	NA	CSARAPPEKLFF
TRBV3-1	TRBJ2-2	NA	CASSQDGGTGELFF
TRBV7-3	TRBJ1-1	NA	CASSQTTRATEAFF
TRBV12-3/TRBV12-4	TRBJ1-1	NA	CASRVTGTAEAFF
TRBV7-7	TRBJ2-2	NA	CASSLSVSAGELFF
TRBV5-1	TRBJ2-7	NA	CASSLQYGEQYF
TRBV12-3/TRBV12-4	TRBJ2-3	NA	CASSSPLLSKETDTQYF
TRBV6-2/TRBV6-3	TRBJ2-1	TRBD2	CASTITGGDYNEQFF
TRBV6-5	TRBJ1-2	NA	CASSYETASNYGYTF
TRBV5-4	TRBJ1-3	NA	CASRDSGNTIYF
TRBV4-2	TRBJ2-3	NA	CASSLRQDASTDTQYF
TRBV20-1	TRBJ1-1	NA	CSASSSFEMNTEAFF
TRBV27	TRBJ2-3	NA	CASSTRWAVNSDTQYF
TRBV12-3/TRBV12-4	TRBJ2-5	NA	CASSSGYPETQYF
TRBV7-3	TRBJ2-5	NA	CASGTSQETQYF
TRBV10-3	TRBJ2-7	NA	CAISESDRYYEQYF
TRBV4-3	TRBJ1-1	NA	CASSQTGHSEAFF
TRBV10-3	TRBJ2-7	NA	CAIRHEQYF
TRBV11-2	TRBJ2-1	NA	CASSYRRKLDSPGPNNEQFF
TRBV6-1	TRBJ2-3	TRBD2	CAAHGRGLSTDTQYF
TRBV6-2/TRBV6-3	TRBJ1-2	NA	CASSYGYYGYTF
TRBV29-1	TRBJ2-3	TRBD1	CSWDSASTDTQYF
TRBV4-1	TRBJ1-1	NA	CASSPLWTEAFF
TRBV5-6	NA	TRBD1	CASSSYGTGRNQPQYF
TRBV6-2/TRBV6-3	TRBJ2-2	NA	CASEDGSSNTGELFF
TRBV7-9	TRBJ2-7	NA	CASSPGGSREQYF
TRBV19	TRBJ1-2	NA	CASSILGTEYGYTF
TRBV20-1	TRBJ1-1	NA	CSAREGGRNTEAFF
TRBV20-1	TRBJ1-3	NA	CSARTDGNTIYF
TRBV7-2	TRBJ2-3	TRBD1	CASSLDPGQGGDTQYF
TRBV4-3	TRBJ1-5	NA	CASSQIGGSNQPQHF
TRBV20-1	TRBJ1-1	NA	CSAPNPKAETEAFF
TRBV29-1	TRBJ1-4	NA	CSVEGNDEKLFF
TRBV12-3/TRBV12-4	TRBJ1-6	NA	CASSLSNPGHRNSPLHF
TRBV6-6	TRBJ2-1	NA	CASSLTKAPAMGEQFF
TRBV4-1	TRBJ2-3	TRBD1	CASSRTGQEDAGTDTQYF
TRBV28	TRBJ2-7	NA	CASSLRTDYEQYF
TRBV5-1	TRBJ2-3	TRBD2	CASSGVSGGTDTQYF
TRBV13	TRBJ1-6	NA	CASSLATGNYNSPLHF
TRBV7-9	TRBJ1-3	NA	CASSSSGTDRNTIYF
TRBV7-6	TRBJ1-2	NA	CASSPTGGSNYGYTF
TRBV4-3	TRBJ2-7	TRBD2	CASSQDMSGAYEQYF